The entry below gives a single T cell receptor beta chain sequence along with its context. The CDR3 runs to 12 residues. V lost 0 bases to trimming and J lost 7 bases, with 8 bases between them. Germline V gene data show CDR1 as SGHDT and CDR2 as YYEEEE. This sample was taken from a study of T cell changes during pregnancy in multiple sclerosis. Measured with immunoSEQ multiplex PCR; TCRdb has only the in-frame clones, and not every one. The table shows roughly 60,000 clones, with 90% occurring only once. The material was peripheral blood, obtained in the second trimester of pregnancy. The receptor comes from a female donor in good health, enrolled as a control in a pregnancy study. V is TRBV5-6 and J is TRBJ2-7; D ambiguous. The CDR3 nucleotides read TGTGCCAGCAGCTTGGTATCGGGTGAGCAGTACTTC. Protein: CASSLVSGEQYF.